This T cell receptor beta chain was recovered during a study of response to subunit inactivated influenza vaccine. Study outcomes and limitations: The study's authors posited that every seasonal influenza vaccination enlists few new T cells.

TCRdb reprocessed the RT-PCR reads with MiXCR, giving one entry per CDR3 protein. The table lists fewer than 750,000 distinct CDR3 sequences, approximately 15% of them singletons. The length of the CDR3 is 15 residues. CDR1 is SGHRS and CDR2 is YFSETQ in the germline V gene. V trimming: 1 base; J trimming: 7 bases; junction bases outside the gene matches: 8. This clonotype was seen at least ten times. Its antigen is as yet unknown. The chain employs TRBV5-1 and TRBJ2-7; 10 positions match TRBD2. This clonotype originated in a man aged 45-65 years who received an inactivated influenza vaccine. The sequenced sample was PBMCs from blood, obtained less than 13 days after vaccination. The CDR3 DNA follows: TGCGCCAGCAGCTTGTCGGCTAGCGGGGGAACGGAGCAGTACTTC. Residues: CASSLSASGGTEQYF.